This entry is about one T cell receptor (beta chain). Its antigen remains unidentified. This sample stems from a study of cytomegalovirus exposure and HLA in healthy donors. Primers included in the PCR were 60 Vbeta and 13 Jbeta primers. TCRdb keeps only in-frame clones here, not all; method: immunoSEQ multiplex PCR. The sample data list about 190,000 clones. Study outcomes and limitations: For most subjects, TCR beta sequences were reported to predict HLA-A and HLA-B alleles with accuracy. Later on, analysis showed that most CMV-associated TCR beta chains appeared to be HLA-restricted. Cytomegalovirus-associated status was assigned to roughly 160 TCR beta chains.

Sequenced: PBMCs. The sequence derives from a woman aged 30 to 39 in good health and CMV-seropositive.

CDR3 residues: CASSQRGPGELFF. DNA for the CDR3: TGCGCCAGCAGCCAAAGGGGGCCCGGGGAGCTGTTTTTT. The chain couples TRBV4-3 to TRBJ2-2; 7 bases are shared with TRBD1. V shed 2 bases, J shed 6 bases, and the junction held 0 bases outside the gene matches. Germline CDR1 and CDR2: LGHNA and YSLEER. The CDR3 covers 13 residues.